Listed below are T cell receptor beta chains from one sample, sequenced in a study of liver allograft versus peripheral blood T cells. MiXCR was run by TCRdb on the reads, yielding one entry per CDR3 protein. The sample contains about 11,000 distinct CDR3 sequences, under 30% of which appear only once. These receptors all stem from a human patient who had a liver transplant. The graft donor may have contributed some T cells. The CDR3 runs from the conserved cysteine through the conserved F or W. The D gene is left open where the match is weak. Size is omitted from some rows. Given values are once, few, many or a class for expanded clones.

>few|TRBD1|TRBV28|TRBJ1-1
CASRSGQMNTEAFF
TGTGCCAGCAGGTCGGGACAGATGAACACTGAAGCTTTCTTT
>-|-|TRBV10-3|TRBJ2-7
CAISDSPDSPYEQYF
TGTGCCATCAGTGATTCCCCGGATTCGCCCTACGAGCAGTACTTC
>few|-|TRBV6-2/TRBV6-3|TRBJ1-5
CASSYAPGFSNQPQHF
TGTGCCAGCAGTTACGCCCCAGGGTTTAGCAATCAGCCCCAGCATTTT
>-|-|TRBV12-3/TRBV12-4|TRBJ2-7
CASSLRTGHLYEQYF
TGTGCCAGCAGTTTGAGGACCGGGCACCTCTACGAGCAGTACTTC
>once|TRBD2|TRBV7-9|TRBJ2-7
CASSLQLAGASYEQYF
TGTGCCAGCAGTCTTCAACTAGCGGGAGCATCCTACGAGCAGTACTTC
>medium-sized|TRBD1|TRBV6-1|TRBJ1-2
CASIEGGRRYGYTF
TGTGCCAGCATCGAAGGGGGCAGGCGCTATGGCTACACCTTC
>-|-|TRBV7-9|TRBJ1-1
CASSWQASYGAFF
TGTGCCAGCTCGTGGCAGGCCAGTTACGGGGCTTTCTTT
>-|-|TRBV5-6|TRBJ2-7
CASSPRGYEQYF
TGTGCCAGCAGCCCTCGGGGCTACGAGCAGTACTTC
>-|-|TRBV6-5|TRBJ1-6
CASRSAQDSPLHF
TGTGCCAGCAGGTCGGCGCAAGATTCACCCCTCCACTTT
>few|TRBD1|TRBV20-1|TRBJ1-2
CSARGPWTGVGANGGYTF
TGCAGTGCTAGAGGCCCCTGGACAGGAGTCGGAGCCAATGGTGGCTACACCTTC
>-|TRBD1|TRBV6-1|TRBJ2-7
CASRTGTGLNYEQYF
TGTGCCAGCAGAACGGGGACAGGATTGAACTACGAGCAGTACTTC
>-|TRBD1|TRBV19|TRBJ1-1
CASSPRTGLNTEAFF
TGTGCCAGTAGTCCCCGGACAGGGCTGAACACTGAAGCTTTCTTT
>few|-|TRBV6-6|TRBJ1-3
CASSFPTVTSGNTIYF
TGTGCCAGCAGTTTCCCGACGGTCACCTCTGGAAACACCATATATTTT
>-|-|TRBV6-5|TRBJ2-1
CASSTARFSYNEQFF
TGTGCCAGCAGTACTGCGCGCTTCTCCTACAATGAGCAGTTCTTC
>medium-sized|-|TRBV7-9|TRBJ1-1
CASSLALAGANTEAFF
TGTGCCAGCAGCTTAGCGCTGGCCGGCGCGAACACTGAAGCTTTCTTT
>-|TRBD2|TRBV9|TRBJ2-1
CASSVAGGSYNEQFF
TGTGCCAGCAGCGTAGCGGGGGGCTCCTACAATGAGCAGTTCTTC
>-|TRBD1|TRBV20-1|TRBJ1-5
CSARLQGDQPQHF
TGCAGTGCTAGATTACAGGGGGATCAGCCCCAGCATTTT
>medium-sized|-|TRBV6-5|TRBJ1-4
CASSYSEGTAGPNEKLFF
TGTGCCAGCAGTTACTCCGAGGGGACCGCAGGACCTAATGAAAAACTGTTTTTT
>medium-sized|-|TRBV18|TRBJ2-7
CASSPAYEQYF
TGTGCCAGCTCGCCAGCCTACGAGCAGTACTTC
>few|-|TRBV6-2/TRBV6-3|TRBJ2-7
CASSSVLREQYF
TGTGCCAGCAGTTCGGTCCTGAGGGAGCAGTACTTC
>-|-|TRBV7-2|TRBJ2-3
CASSLATRLTQYF
TGTGCCAGCAGCTTAGCGACGAGACTCACCCAGTATTTT
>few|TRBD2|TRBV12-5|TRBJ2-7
CASGLAPKASGRAYEQYF
TGTGCTAGTGGTTTGGCCCCCAAAGCTAGCGGGAGGGCCTACGAGCAGTACTTC
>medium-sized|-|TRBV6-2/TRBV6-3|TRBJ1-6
CASSPTYNSPLHF
TGTGCCAGCAGTCCTACTTATAATTCACCCCTCCACTTT
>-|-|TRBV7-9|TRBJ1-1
CASSPHGAGEAFF
TGTGCCAGCAGTCCTCATGGTGCGGGAGAAGCTTTCTTT
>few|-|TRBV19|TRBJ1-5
CASSRTSNQPQHF
TGTGCCAGTAGTAGGACTAGCAATCAGCCCCAGCATTTT
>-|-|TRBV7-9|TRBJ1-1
CASSSPDYDRPNTEAFF
TGTGCCAGCAGCTCCCCTGACTACGACAGACCGAACACTGAAGCTTTCTTT
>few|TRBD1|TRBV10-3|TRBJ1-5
CAISTGQVIYSNQPQHF
TGTGCCATCAGTACGGGACAGGTAATTTATAGCAATCAGCCCCAGCATTTT
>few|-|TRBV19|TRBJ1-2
CASSILRRGHGYTF
TGTGCCAGTAGTATCCTAAGGAGGGGTCATGGCTACACCTTC
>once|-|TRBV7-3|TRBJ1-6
CASSLFQGVYNSPLHF
TGTGCCAGCAGCTTATTCCAAGGGGTTTATAATTCACCCCTCCACTTT